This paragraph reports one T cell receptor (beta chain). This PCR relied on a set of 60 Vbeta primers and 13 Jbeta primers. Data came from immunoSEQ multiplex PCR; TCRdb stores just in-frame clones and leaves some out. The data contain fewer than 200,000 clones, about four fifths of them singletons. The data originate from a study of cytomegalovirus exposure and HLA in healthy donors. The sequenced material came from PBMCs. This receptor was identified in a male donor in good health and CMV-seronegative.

The CDR3 protein is CASSLEGQSYEQYF. DNA of the CDR3: TGTGCCAGCAGCTTAGAGGGACAGAGCTACGAGCAGTACTTC. The rearrangement links TRBV7-8 to TRBJ2-7; 7 bases align to TRBD1. CDR3 length: 14 residues. Per the germline V gene, CDR1 is SGHVS and CDR2 is FQNEAQ. The trim removed 1 base at V and 3 bases at J, leaving 3 bases unmatched.